This T cell receptor beta chain was obtained from a study of cytomegalovirus exposure and HLA in healthy donors (dated by TCRdb to about 2017). For context, the study as a whole: An earlier analysis of several hundred of the donors reported over 250 Gb of sequence data and roughly 120 million unique TCR beta sequences obtained from about 180 million T cells. Donor age, sex, ethnicity and CMV serostatus were compiled together with the repertoire data. An earlier analysis of fewer than 700 of the donors applied high-throughput TCR beta sequencing to assess whether each TCR beta V gene segment acted as functional or pseudogenic. The number of typed donors differed by locus: about 629-640 for A, B, C, DRB1 and DQB1; 500 to 550 for DQA1; approximately 600 for DPA1; and around 490 for DPB1. The later analysis used no new phenotypic data to find candidate immune exposures, relying instead on TCR beta sequences and their occurrence across donors. The study profiled the T cell repertoires of about 640 subjects by immunosequencing and related them to cytomegalovirus serostatus. A later genetic analysis used genome-wide SNP genotypes for about 60% of the roughly 700 donors, treating that subset as a discovery cohort. An early release that covered several hundred HLA-typed donors contained 250 to 350 gigabases of sequencing data and around 85 million unique TCR sequences. Class I and class II HLA loci were covered by the typing at four-digit resolution. Roughly 5 DR-DQ haplotypes were handled as single units for association and clustering, since linkage in the cohort was strong. Among some 400 genotyped donors of the cohort, an average of roughly 230,000 unique TCR beta nucleotide sequences was sequenced per donor, of which roughly 18% were non-productive. The study aimed to test whether cataloging public T cell receptors could reveal signatures of past pathogen exposure. Among the roughly 400 genotyped donors, approximately 76% belonged to the genetic ancestry cluster associated with self-reported Caucasian donors. Along with the roughly 670-subject first cohort, a separate validation cohort of over a hundred different subjects was used. To study patterns of TCR occurrence, a later analysis re-analyzed previously published TCR beta repertoires from around 700 donors and added high-resolution HLA genotyping. All discovery cohort repertoires had been generated using a single sequencing platform. To predict cytomegalovirus infection status, the study brought together high-throughput TCR immunosequencing, statistical association of individual TCRs with disease status, and machine learning. Overall results and qualifications from the work: Most CMV-associated TCR beta chains appeared to be HLA-restricted in a later analysis, and the HLA associations seemed to be driven largely by CMV exposure. In vitro tests confirmed that three of the cytomegalovirus-associated TCR beta chains recognize cytomegalovirus antigens. It was suggested by the authors that the approach could potentially be generalized to other disease states and immunological phenotypes. For the cohort, immune exposure information was limited to CMV serostatus. Strong co-occurrence of HLA alleles, especially DR and DQ, made assigning TCR associations to individual alleles difficult. Because HLA typing was unavailable for some donors at each locus, only the typed subset was used in association tests. The 87-base-pair reads could not distinguish some IMGT-functional V segments, including TRBV6-2 and TRBV6-3, so those segments were excluded. An earlier analysis of 587 of the donors showed that most TCR beta V segments appeared in productive rearrangements either about 87% or about 30% of the time, which broadly matched IMGT annotations. A later analysis found that HLA-associated TCR beta chains were more clonally expanded and had lower generation probabilities than equally common non-associated chains. The presence/absence analyses assumed that sequencing depth was roughly uniform across donors, and that assumption may not be true. Only TCR beta chains were sequenced in this cohort, and the absence of alpha or paired-chain data limited detectable features. In both the original and validation cohorts, the classifier was reported to diagnose cytomegalovirus status with high specificity and sensitivity. Most TCR sequences were seen in very few donors, while some public TCRs were found in many individuals. Compared with the 666-donor mean, donors in an Asian-associated ancestry cluster had fewer N-insertions in productive TCRs, according to a later genetic analysis. The study gave a list of 150 to 200 TCR beta chains associated with cytomegalovirus. Correlated functional status among segregating V segments might be attributable to linkage disequilibrium, but an unknown experimental factor could not be ruled out. At a false discovery rate of 0.05, a later analysis linked 15,000 to 20,000 TCR beta sequences to specific HLA alleles. Several of the top co-occurrence clusters appeared to be linked to parvovirus B19, influenza, CMV and Epstein-Barr virus, according to a later analysis. About 17 rarely observed V segments, including chromosome 9 orphons, were excluded from the earlier analysis of about 600 of the donors because counts were too low. According to a later analysis, TCR association rates differed among HLA loci, with DRB1 alleles showing the most associated TCRs and HLA-C alleles showing the fewest. In a later genetic analysis, a missense DCLRE1C variant was associated with V-gene and J-gene trimming of TCR beta chains, and the association was replicated in an independent cohort. A further reported finding was that TCR beta sequences accurately predicted the HLA-A and HLA-B alleles for most subjects in the first cohort. A group of highly shared sequence variants was considered likely to be a technical artifact of the sequencing pipeline.

The library was produced with the immunoSEQ multiplex PCR assay. The multiplex PCR relied on a mix of 60 forward primers for TCR Vbeta segments and 13 reverse primers for TCR Jbeta segments. Amplification of the CDR3 region of rearranged TCR beta genes was performed with a multiplex PCR assay on genomic DNA. On the Illumina HiSeq System, the amplified TCR beta libraries were sequenced as 87-base-pair reads. From the authors' description of their analysis: A later analysis tallied 75 million to 95 million unique TCR beta chains across the 700 or so repertoires, and some 10 million of those chains were shared by two or more donors. A nearest-neighbor algorithm error-corrected the raw reads and collapsed the reads into unique sequences, merging closely related sequences to remove PCR and sequencing errors. CDR3 sequences were aligned to IMGT reference sequences to assign V, D and J gene segments. For a sequence to be retained, a match of at least six nucleotides was required to both a V gene segment and a J gene segment. Rearrangements were called productive when the CDR3 lacked stop codons and stayed in frame with V and J; all others were non-productive. Following IMGT convention, CDR3 was defined as the stretch from the second conserved V-encoded cysteine up to the conserved J-encoded phenylalanine. The earlier analysis of approximately 590 of the donors excluded any sequence lacking an unambiguous match to a single V gene segment. In an earlier analysis of some 590 of the donors, a V segment was called functional when productive rearrangements were above 56.7%, and segregating when the standard deviation between donors exceeded 5%. To diagnose cytomegalovirus status from the catalog of TCR beta chain sequences, a statistical classification framework was built. In a later analysis, V and J genes were assigned by comparing TCR nucleotide sequences against IMGT/GENE-DB human TR gene sequences. A later analysis assigned CDR3 sequences and most-parsimonious VDJ recombination scenarios with the TCRdist pipeline. In a later analysis, each TCR beta chain was defined by its CDR3 amino acid sequence together with its V-gene family, and reads lacking a unique V-gene family were excluded. As a way to deal with suspected cross-contamination and a sequencing artifact, a later analysis dropped hundreds of nucleotide sequences that were highly shared and had low generation probability. For each public chain, a later analysis derived a clonal expansion index from normalized ranks of inferred template counts within each repertoire. A later analysis computed generation probabilities with a VDJ recombination model fitted to out-of-frame rearrangements, and checked the results against IGoR. In a later analysis, hypergeometric tests were used to score TCR-TCR, TCR-HLA and TCR-CMV co-occurrence, with a repertoire-size bias correction applied to TCR pairs. To estimate false discovery rates, a later analysis permuted the HLA or CMV assignments 20 times. A later analysis grouped co-occurring TCRs with DBSCAN, adding TCRdist sequence similarity when clustering within HLA-allele-positive subsets. Co-occurrence clustering excluded repertoires with fewer than 30,000 or more than 120,000 public chains, plus five with anomalous nucleotide sharing. As stored in TCRdb, this immuneACCESS dataset retains in-frame rearrangements with V and J assigned. A fraction of the clones does not appear; measured against another copy, unresolved V genes explain less than half of the discrepancy, and the remainder lacks a known reason. V and J calls and clone size are copied from that table; D and trimming were computed from the DNA. In this sample the table shows roughly 200,000 clones, around 82% of which occur a single time. The top ten clones comprise roughly 1.7% of the sample.

In total, just over 650 healthy bone marrow donors made up the cohort. At the time of sampling, all cohort members were nominally healthy, though unrecorded immune exposures were likely present. The donor was CMV seropositive and belonged to the group of 270 or so seropositive cohort members. A peripheral blood sample was collected from each donor, and TCR beta sequencing was performed on peripheral blood mononuclear cells. The Qiagen DNeasy Blood Extraction Kit was used to extract genomic DNA from the blood cell samples. Points on this clone: The clone's antigen remains unknown. Nothing much larger sits one base from this clone, and base qualities are not available. Other nucleotide sequences in the sample specify the same CDR3.

From cysteine to phenylalanine, the CDR3 is 13 amino acids long. Just the 39-base CDR3 DNA is kept, in frame starting at base 1. Looking up the germline V gene yields CDR1 SGHRS and CDR2 YFSETQ. Trimming at the junction amounts to 0 bases on V and 5 bases on J, and the germline ends lie 8 bases apart. Sequenced sample: PBMCs. The source is a man aged 40-55 years in good health and CMV-seropositive. The rearrangement joined TRBV5-1 to TRBJ2-5, with the D gene call left open. The CDR3 protein: CASSLGAEETQYF. The DNA sequence is given as TGCGCCAGCAGCTTGGGGGCCGAGGAGACCCAGTACTTC.